These 17 T cell receptor beta chains were all obtained from the same sample, sequenced in a study of read filtering for tumor transcriptome and immune sequencing. Molecular barcoded adaptors covering alpha/delta and beta/gamma chains were used on around 370 ng RNA. TCRdb re-called the reads through MiXCR, storing one row per CDR3 protein. This sample has approximately 5,300 distinct CDR3 sequences, with 21% found just once. Specimen: a population of CD138-negative cells sorted from bone marrow. Source of these receptors: a donor aged 40 or over with multiple myeloma.

By frequency in the sample, this clonotype is medium-sized. The chain carries TRBV19 and TRBJ2-5; D is perhaps TRBD1 (6 bases). Trimming took off 0 bases at V and 7 bases at J, with 12 bases between the two ends. Germline CDR1 is LNHDA and CDR2 is SQIVND (reference sequence). CDR3 length: 14 residues. The CDR3 loop is CASSIDGTRGTQYF. The CDR3 DNA sequence: TGTGCCAGTAGTATAGACGGGACACGGGGGACCCAGTACTTC.

With respect to this clonotype: This clone may be a read error of a much larger clone one base away. The chain carries TRBV7-9 and TRBJ2-2; D is possibly TRBD1 or TRBD2 (5 bases each). Germline CDR1 is SEHNR and CDR2 is FQNEAQ (reference sequence). V shed 6 bases and J shed 6 bases, with 17 bases lying between them. The CDR3 consists of 15 residues. As DNA, the CDR3 is TGTGCCAGCAGACCCGGGATAGGGGATTCCGGGGAGCTGTTTTTT. Residues: CASRPGIGDSGELFF.

This clonotype is categorized as medium-sized. The CDR3 bases are TGTGCCAGCAGCTTAGGGTTGGCAGGGGGGGAGACCCAGTACTTC. Protein sequence: CASSLGLAGGETQYF. This sequence joins TRBV11-2 and TRBJ2-5, with D perhaps matching TRBD1 (7 bases). Trimming left V 1 base short and J 5 bases short, with 14 bases between. The CDR3 consists of 15 residues. CDR1 and CDR2 (germline): SGHAT, FQNNGV.

This clonotype was seen repeatedly, ten times or more. The genes are TRBV7-2 and TRBJ1-5; D uncertain. Germline CDR1 reads SGHTA; CDR2 reads FQGNSA. With 4 bases removed from V and 7 bases from J, the gap between germline ends came to 17 bases. CDR3 length: 15 amino acids. The CDR3 reads CASSSRAGWEQPQHF. The CDR3 nucleotides are TGTGCCAGCAGCTCGCGGGCGGGGTGGGAGCAGCCCCAGCATTTT.

This clonotype was seen repeatedly, ten times or more. The V call is TRBV7-6, the J call TRBJ2-7; the D gene is possibly TRBD2 (5 bases). This CDR3 contains 13 residues. CDR1 and CDR2 (germline): SGHVS, FNYEAQ. The ends were cut back, 3 bases at V and 6 bases at J, with 12 bases in the middle. The CDR3 region has the DNA TGTGCCAGCAGCTTGACGGGGAGCCTCGAGCAGTACTTC. Its translation is CASSLTGSLEQYF.

By sample fraction, this clonotype is medium-sized. The V gene is TRBV29-1, the J gene TRBJ1-1; TRBD1 is a possible D gene (5 bases). Germline-derived CDR1 and CDR2 are SQVTM and ANQGSEA. Trimming cost V 1 base and J 3 bases, with 18 bases left between them. The CDR3 has 16 amino acids. CDR3 protein: CSVEATDTPWHTEAFF. The CDR3 DNA sequence: TGCAGCGTTGAAGCGACAGACACCCCCTGGCACACTGAAGCTTTCTTT.

In the case of this clonotype: A read error may produce the germline difference seen at one junction end. The V and J genes are TRBV18 and TRBJ1-5; possibly TRBD1 for D (6 bases). CDR1 is KGHSH, CDR2 LQKENI, per germline. This CDR3 has 14 amino acids. CDR3 coding DNA: TGTGTCAGCTCAAATGTGGGGGCAGGACAGCCCCAGCATTTT. Residues: CVSSNVGAGQPQHF.

This clonotype has a count of ten or more. The rearrangement joins TRBV5-6 to TRBJ2-5, with D unclear. The germline gives CDR1 SGHDT, CDR2 YYEEEE. V lost 0 bases and J lost 4, with 13 bases in between. This CDR3 has 15 amino acids. The CDR3 sequence is CASSLVQLPGETQYF. The CDR3 bases are TGTGCCAGCAGCTTGGTTCAGCTACCAGGAGAGACCCAGTACTTC.

In its sample, this clonotype ranks as medium-sized (0.01 to 0.1%). CDR3: CASSQDLGFGYTF. For the CDR3, the DNA is TGTGCCAGCAGCCAAGATTTAGGGTTTGGCTACACCTTC. The chain carries TRBV14 and TRBJ1-2; D unclear. This CDR3 spans 13 amino acids. CDR1 SGHDN and CDR2 FVKESK come from the germline V gene. The V end lost 0 bases, the J end lost 7 bases, and 9 bases lay between the germline ends.

This clonotype was recorded at least ten times. This sequence joins TRBV20-1 and TRBJ2-4; a weak D match, TRBD1 (5 bases). Germline CDR1 reads DFQATT; CDR2 reads SNEGSKA (reference sequence). V was trimmed by 5 bases and J by 9 bases, leaving 11 bases between them. CDR3 size: 11 residues. CDR3 protein: CSALRGVIQYF. The CDR3 coding sequence is TGCAGTGCTCTAAGGGGTGTCATTCAGTACTTC.

This clonotype is judged medium-sized. V usage is TRBV29-1 and J usage is TRBJ2-1; a weak D match, TRBD1 (5 bases). The CDR3 covers 12 residues. CDR1 is SQVTM, CDR2 ANQGSEA, per germline. Trimming pared 3 bases from V and 14 bases from J, leaving 17 bases between. The CDR3 reads CSVDPAGISEFF. For the CDR3, the DNA is TGCAGCGTTGATCCGGCAGGGATCAGCGAGTTCTTC.

This clonotype is labeled as medium-sized. The chain has TRBV28 and TRBJ2-1; possibly TRBD1 for D (5 bases). The germline CDR1 and CDR2 sequences are MDHEN and SYDVKM. The CDR3 is 15 amino acids. V was trimmed by 6 bases and J by 7 bases, leaving 19 bases between them. CDR3 in DNA: TGTGCCAGCAGCCTAGAAGAACTTCCAGGGAATGAGCAGTTCTTC. Residues: CASSLEELPGNEQFF.

By its share, this clonotype is medium-sized. This rearrangement joins TRBV2 to TRBJ2-1; 7 bases fit TRBD2. The V segment lost 8 bases and the J segment 1 base; nucleotides outside the gene matches: 11. The CDR3 is made up of 16 amino acids. CDR1 is SNHLY, CDR2 FYNNEI, per germline. CDR3 sequence (DNA): TGTGCCAGCCGTGCCACCTCGGGACTATCCTACAATGAGCAGTTCTTC. This gives the protein CASRATSGLSYNEQFF.

Many counts were recorded for this clonotype. The chain carries TRBV28 and TRBJ1-4, with D unclear. V gave up 4 bases and J gave up 3 bases, with 12 bases separating them. In germline, CDR1 is MDHEN, CDR2 SYDVKM. CDR3 length equals 15 residues. CDR3: CASSSSGHANEKLFF. CDR3 in DNA: TGTGCCAGCAGTTCCTCTGGTCACGCTAATGAAAAACTGTTTTTT.

By sample fraction, this clonotype is medium-sized. The chain employs TRBV11-1 and TRBJ2-7; TRBD1 might be the D (6 bases). The CDR3 length is 12 residues. CDR1 is SGHAT, CDR2 FQDESV, per germline (reference sequence). V shed 5 bases and J shed 5 bases, with 10 bases lying between them. The CDR3 loop reads CASSPTGNEQYF. The CDR3 region has the DNA TGTGCCAGCAGCCCAACAGGGAACGAGCAGTACTTC.

Sample share makes this clonotype medium-sized. The rearrangement uses TRBV19 and TRBJ1-1; D is undetermined. Germline loops: CDR1 LNHDA, CDR2 SQIVND (reference sequence). Trimming took 3 bases from V and 8 from J, leaving 13 bases between them. This CDR3 contains 13 residues. This CDR3 is CASSMRMGSEAFF. The CDR3 DNA reads as TGTGCCAGTAGTATGAGGATGGGTTCCGAAGCTTTCTTT.

This sequence joins TRBV7-6 and TRBJ2-1, with TRBD2 identical over 12 bases. The germline CDR1 and CDR2 sequences are SGHVS and FNYEAQ. The CDR3 is 15 amino acids. The junction had 2 bases not matched to a gene; V was cut back by 4 bases and J by 4 bases. CDR3 amino acids: CASSSLAGGYNEQFF. Here the CDR3 DNA reads TGTGCCAGCAGCTCGCTAGCGGGAGGGTACAATGAGCAGTTCTTC.